The 14 T cell receptor beta chains below were found in one sample sequenced in a study of T cell responses to AZD1222 COVID-19 vaccine. Data came from immunoSEQ multiplex PCR; TCRdb stores just in-frame clones and leaves some out. The table has roughly 93,000 clones, roughly 90% seen once. The input for sequencing was peripheral blood, taken on day 0 of AZD1222 vaccination. The receptors come from an adult in good health.

In DNA form, the CDR3 reads TGCAGTGCTCACCCAGGGACTGAGCAGTTCTTC. Amino acids: CSAHPGTEQFF. The chain joins TRBV20-1 to TRBJ2-1; D possibly uses TRBD1 or TRBD2 (5 bases each). The CDR3 runs to 11 residues. Germline-derived CDR1 and CDR2 are DFQATT and SNEGSKA (reference sequence). The V end was cut by 5 bases, the J end by 9 bases, with 11 bases between.

The chain carries TRBV4-3 and TRBJ1-3; the D gene is possibly TRBD1 (6 bases). The germline V gene has CDR1 LGHNA and CDR2 YSLEER. V lost 1 base and J lost 0, with 10 bases in between. The CDR3 is made up of 16 amino acids. CDR3 coding DNA: TGCGCCAGCAGCCAAGCCAGGGGTAACTCTGGAAACACCATATATTTT. Translated: CASSQARGNSGNTIYF.

This rearrangement joins TRBV6-5 to TRBJ2-7; D might be TRBD2 (5 bases). Germline-derived CDR1 and CDR2 are MNHEY and SVGAGI. The CDR3 loop spans 15 amino acids. V was shortened by 5 bases and J by 2 bases, with 16 bases between the two germline ends. The CDR3 region is CASSRAGITTYEQYF. CDR3 nucleotide sequence: TGTGCCAGCAGTAGGGCGGGCATTACCACCTACGAGCAGTACTTC.

The rearrangement joins TRBV18 to TRBJ2-1; D is tentatively TRBD1 or TRBD2 (6 bases each). Deletions cut 5 bases from V and 7 bases from J, with 15 bases between. The CDR3 totals 14 residues. CDR1 is KGHSH and CDR2 is LQKENI in the germline V gene. CDR3 region: CASSVLQGRNEQFF. CDR3 DNA sequence: TGTGCCAGCTCAGTACTTCAGGGGAGGAATGAGCAGTTCTTC.

The chain employs TRBV5-4 and TRBJ2-1, with TRBD1 identical over 7 bases. Trimming cost V 4 bases and J 2 bases; bases outside gene matches: 6. Germline CDR1 SGHNT, CDR2 YYREEE (reference sequence). This CDR3 spans 15 amino acids. The DNA of the CDR3 is TGTGCCAGCAGCCATCGACAGGGAACCTACAATGAGCAGTTCTTC. Its protein product is CASSHRQGTYNEQFF.

The chain carries TRBV28 and TRBJ2-7, with 7 bases lining up with TRBD2. Germline CDR1 and CDR2: MDHEN and SYDVKM. V shed 9 bases, J shed 4 bases, and the junction held 18 bases outside the gene matches. The CDR3 contains 16 residues. The CDR3 sequence is CASGKMPSGARYEQYF. The CDR3 DNA reads TGTGCCAGTGGGAAGATGCCTAGCGGCGCCCGGTACGAGCAGTACTTC.

The chain is built from TRBV19 and TRBJ1-6; 10 positions match TRBD1. Per the germline V gene, CDR1 is LNHDA and CDR2 is SQIVND (reference sequence). Trimming removed 3 bases from V and 7 bases from J; junction bases left unmatched: 3. The length of the CDR3 is 15 residues. This CDR3 is CASSMSGQGNSPLHF. In DNA form, the CDR3 reads TGTGCCAGTAGTATGTCGGGACAGGGGAATTCACCCCTCCACTTT.

The chain is built from TRBV4-2 and TRBJ1-4, with 7 bases matching TRBD1. The CDR3 has 14 residues. Losses at the gene ends were 4 bases for V and 6 bases for J; bases not matched to a gene: 5. CDR1 LGHNA and CDR2 YNFKEQ come from the germline V gene. The CDR3 DNA reads as TGTGCCAGCAGCCGGGACAGCGCGGATGAAAAACTGTTTTTT. It translates to CASSRDSADEKLFF.

The V call is TRBV7-3, the J call TRBJ2-1; D is ambiguous. Trimming cost V 3 bases and J 10 bases, with 19 bases left between them. CDR1 and CDR2 (germline): SGHTA, FQGTGA. CDR3 length: 15 residues. CDR3 in amino acids: CASSLVGSRVGEQFF. CDR3 DNA: TGTGCCAGCAGCTTGGTGGGGTCCCGTGTTGGAGAGCAGTTCTTC.

This clone was seen once. The gene calls are TRBV11-1 and TRBJ2-5; D may correspond to TRBD1 or TRBD2 (5 bases each). Germline values: CDR1 SGHAT, CDR2 FQDESV (reference sequence). There are 13 residues in the CDR3. The V gene lost 1 base and the J gene lost 5 bases, with 8 bases spanning the gap. The CDR3 DNA follows: TGTGCCAGCAGCTTAGGACAGCGGGAGACCCAGTACTTC. Translation: CASSLGQRETQYF.

This clone appeared a single time. This chain uses TRBV3-1 (or the pseudogene TRBV3-2) with TRBJ1-5, with TRBD1 matching over 9 bases. This CDR3 has 15 residues. J was trimmed by 7 bases and V by 4 bases; bases with no gene match: 8. Germline values: CDR1 LGHDT, CDR2 YNNKEL (reference sequence). The CDR3 loop is CASSLEGQGNQPQHF. For the CDR3, the DNA is TGTGCCAGCAGCCTCGAGGGACAGGGAAACCAGCCCCAGCATTTT.

The V call is TRBV6-5, the J call TRBJ2-7; TRBD1 agrees at 7 bases. The CDR3 spans 12 residues. V lost 0 bases and J lost 7; bases outside the gene matches: 0. CDR1 MNHEY and CDR2 SVGAGI come from the germline V gene. CDR3 coding DNA: TGTGCCAGCAGTTACTCGACAGGGGAGCAGTACTTC. Its translation is CASSYSTGEQYF.

This chain joins TRBV28 and TRBJ1-5, with a weak D call TRBD1 (6 bases). Trimming left V 8 bases short and J 1 base short, with 18 bases between. In germline, CDR1 is MDHEN, CDR2 SYDVKM. The CDR3 runs 16 residues. CDR3 DNA sequence: TGTGCCAGCCTTTACGGGGGCACGAACAGCAATCAGCCCCAGCATTTT. It translates to CASLYGGTNSNQPQHF.

V is TRBV9 and J is TRBJ2-1; either TRBD1 or TRBD2 may supply D (5 bases each). Trimming removed 0 bases from V and 12 bases from J, with 13 bases in between. The CDR3 is made up of 13 amino acids. Germline CDR1 SGDLS, CDR2 YYNGEE. In DNA, the CDR3 is TGTGCCAGCAGCGTAGGGAACGGGGCGGCGCAGTTCTTC. Protein: CASSVGNGAAQFF.